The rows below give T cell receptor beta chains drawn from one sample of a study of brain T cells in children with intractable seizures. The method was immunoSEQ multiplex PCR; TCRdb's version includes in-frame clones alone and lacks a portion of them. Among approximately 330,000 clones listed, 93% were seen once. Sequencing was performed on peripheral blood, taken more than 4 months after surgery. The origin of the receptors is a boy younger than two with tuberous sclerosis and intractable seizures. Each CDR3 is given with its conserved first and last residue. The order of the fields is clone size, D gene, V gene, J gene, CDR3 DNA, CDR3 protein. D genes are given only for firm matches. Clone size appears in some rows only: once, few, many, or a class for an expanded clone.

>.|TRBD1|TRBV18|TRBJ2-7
TGTGCCAGCTCCGTCACCATCTCAGGGGGAGACGAGCAGTACTTC
CASSVTISGGDEQYF
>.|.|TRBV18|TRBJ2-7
TGTGCCAGCTCACCAACGGGGGCCTACGAGCAGTACTTC
CASSPTGAYEQYF
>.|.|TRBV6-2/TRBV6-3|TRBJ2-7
TGTGCCAGCAGTGACCCGACCTACGAGCAGTACTTC
CASSDPTYEQYF
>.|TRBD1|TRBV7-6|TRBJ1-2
TGTGCCAGCGGAGGGAACAGGGGGGACTATGGCTACACCTTC
CASGGNRGDYGYTF
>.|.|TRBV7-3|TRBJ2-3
TGTGCCAGCAGCTTACGGGGGTTCGGCACAGATACGCAGTATTTT
CASSLRGFGTDTQYF
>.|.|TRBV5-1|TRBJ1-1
TGCGCCAGCAGCTATGCGATGACAAACAGGGAGGTTAGGACTGAAGCTTTCTTT
CASSYAMTNREVRTEAFF
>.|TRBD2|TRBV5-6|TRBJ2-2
TGTGCCAGCAGCCTAGGGACTAGCTCCGGGGAGCTGTTTTTT
CASSLGTSSGELFF
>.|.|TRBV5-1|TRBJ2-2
TGCGCCAGCAGCTTCGTGGGCAGAACGAACACCGGGGAGCTGTTTTTT
CASSFVGRTNTGELFF
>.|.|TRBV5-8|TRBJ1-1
TGTGCCAGCAGCTTGGCCCCTGAAGCTTTCTTT
CASSLAPEAFF
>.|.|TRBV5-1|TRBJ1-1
TGCGCCAGCAGCTTGGTCGGAGACACGCGTTACACTGAAGCTTTCTTT
CASSLVGDTRYTEAFF
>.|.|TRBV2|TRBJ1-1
TGTGCCAGCAGGGACGGCACTGAAGCTTTCTTT
CASRDGTEAFF
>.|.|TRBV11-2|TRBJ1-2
TGTGCCAGCAGCTTGACAGCCGGTGGCTACACCTTC
CASSLTAGGYTF
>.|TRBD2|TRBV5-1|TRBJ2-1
TGCGCCAGCAGCAGTGGACTAGCGGCCTACAATGAGCAGTTCTTC
CASSSGLAAYNEQFF
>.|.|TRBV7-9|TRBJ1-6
TGTGCCAGCAGCTTAGATGCGGGCGACTCCTATAATTCACCCCTCCACTTT
CASSLDAGDSYNSPLHF
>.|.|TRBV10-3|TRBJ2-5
TGTGCCATCAGTGAGACTAGCCAAGAGACCCAGTACTTC
CAISETSQETQYF
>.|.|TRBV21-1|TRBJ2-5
TGTGCCAGCAGCACATTCAAGTCAGTGATACAAGAGACCCAGTACTTC
CASSTFKSVIQETQYF
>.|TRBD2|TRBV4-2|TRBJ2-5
TGTGCCAGCAGCCAGGCGGGACTAGCAGGGACCCAGTACTTC
CASSQAGLAGTQYF
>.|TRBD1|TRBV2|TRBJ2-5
TGTGCCAGCAGTGAATATGGGACAGGGGGGGAGACCCAGTACTTC
CASSEYGTGGETQYF
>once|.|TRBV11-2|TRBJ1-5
TGTGCCAGCAGCTTAGAAAGCAATCAGCCCCAGCATTTT
CASSLESNQPQHF
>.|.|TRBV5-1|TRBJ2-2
TGCGCCAGCAGCGGTCGGGCAGCCACGAACACCGGGGAGCTGTTTTTT
CASSGRAATNTGELFF
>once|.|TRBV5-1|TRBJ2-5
TGCGCCAGCAAGGCAGGGGTGCTGGAGACCCAGTACTTC
CASKAGVLETQYF
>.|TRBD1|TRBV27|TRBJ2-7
TGTGCCAGCAGCCCACGGACAGGGCTTCGCCACGAGCAGTACTTC
CASSPRTGLRHEQYF
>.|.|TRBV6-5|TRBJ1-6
TGTGCCAGCAGGGAGAGGATGCAGGGAGGATCACCCCTCCACTTT
CASRERMQGGSPLHF
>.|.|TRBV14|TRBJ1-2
TGTGCCAGCAGCCAAGAAACAATTGTGACAGCGGACTATGGCTACACCTTC
CASSQETIVTADYGYTF
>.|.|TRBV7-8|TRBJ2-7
TGTGCCAGCAGCTTAACGGTCTACGAGCAGTACTTC
CASSLTVYEQYF
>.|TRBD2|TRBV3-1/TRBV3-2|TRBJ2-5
TGTGCCAGCAGCCAAGAGATGTCTAGCGGGGGAGAGACCCAGTACTTC
CASSQEMSSGGETQYF
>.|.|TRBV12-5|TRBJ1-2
TGTGCTAGTGGTTCGGAAGTGGACTGGATCTATGGCTACACCTTC
CASGSEVDWIYGYTF
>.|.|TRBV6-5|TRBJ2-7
TGTGCCAGCAGTTACTCGAAGCAACTTCAGGTCTTCGAGCAGTACTTC
CASSYSKQLQVFEQYF
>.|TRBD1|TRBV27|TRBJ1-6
TGTGCCAGCAGTTTACTTTACAGGGGTGAATCACCCCTCCACTTT
CASSLLYRGESPLHF
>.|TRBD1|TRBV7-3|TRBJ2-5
TGTGCCAGCAGCCTACAGGGGAAAGAGACCCAGTACTTC
CASSLQGKETQYF
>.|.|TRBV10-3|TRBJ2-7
TGTGCCATCAGTGAGAGTGGGACCCCTCACGAGCAGTACTTC
CAISESGTPHEQYF
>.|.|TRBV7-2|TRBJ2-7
TGTGCCAGCAGCTACAACAGGGCCTACGAGCAGTACTTC
CASSYNRAYEQYF
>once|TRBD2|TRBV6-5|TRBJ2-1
TGTGCCAGCAGCAACGCGGGGGGGCCTTACAATGAGCAGTTCTTC
CASSNAGGPYNEQFF
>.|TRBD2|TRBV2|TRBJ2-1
TGTGCCAGCACCATAGCGGGGGGTTACAATGAGCAGTTCTTC
CASTIAGGYNEQFF
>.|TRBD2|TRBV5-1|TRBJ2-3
TGCGCCAGCAGCTACCTTCTCTCCGGGACTAGCGGGAGCGATCCAGATACGCAGTATTTT
CASSYLLSGTSGSDPDTQYF
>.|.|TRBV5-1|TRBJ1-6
TGCGCCAGCAGCTTGGCGGGGCAGGGTAGCTCCTATAATTCACCCCTCCACTTT
CASSLAGQGSSYNSPLHF
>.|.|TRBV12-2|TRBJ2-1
TGTGCAAGGCCGATGGGAGGGACTCCAATTGACAATGAGCAGTTCTTC
CARPMGGTPIDNEQFF
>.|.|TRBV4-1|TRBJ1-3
TGCGCCAGCAGCCAAGTACCCAACTCTGGAAACACCATATATTTT
CASSQVPNSGNTIYF
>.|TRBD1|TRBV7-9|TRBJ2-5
TGTGCCAGCAGCCCCTGGGGACAGGGCCCCCAAGAGACCCAGTACTTC
CASSPWGQGPQETQYF
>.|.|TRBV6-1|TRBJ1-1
TGTGCCAGCAGTGACCCACCAGGGGACGAAGCTTTCTTT
CASSDPPGDEAFF
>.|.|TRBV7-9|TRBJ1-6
TGTGCCAGCACCGTCGTGTCACCCCTCCACTTT
CASTVVSPLHF
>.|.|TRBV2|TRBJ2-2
TGTGCCAGCAGTGTGGCGGGGGCCGACACCGGGGAGCTGTTTTTT
CASSVAGADTGELFF
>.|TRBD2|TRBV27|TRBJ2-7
TGTGCCAGCAGTTTTGGTGCGGGAGGTAGGTACGAGCAGTACTTC
CASSFGAGGRYEQYF
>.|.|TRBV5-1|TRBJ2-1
TGCGCCAGCAGCCTCCAGGCTATAACCTACAATGAGCAGTTCTTC
CASSLQAITYNEQFF
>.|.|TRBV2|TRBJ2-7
TGTGCCAGCTCCGAGGGGGTTACCTACGAGCAGTACTTC
CASSEGVTYEQYF
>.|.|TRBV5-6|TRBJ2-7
TGTGCCAGCAGCTTGTGGGGGGCCGAGCAGTACTTC
CASSLWGAEQYF
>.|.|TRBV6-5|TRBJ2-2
TGTGCCAGCAGTAGGGACTCCGGGGGGGAGCTGTTTTTT
CASSRDSGGELFF
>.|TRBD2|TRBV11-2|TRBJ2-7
TGTGCCAGCAGCTTGGCCCCCCCTAGCGGAAAATACTACGAGCAGTACTTC
CASSLAPPSGKYYEQYF
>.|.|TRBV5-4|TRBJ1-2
TGTGCCAGCAGCGGTCCCATATGGGCCTATGGCTACACCTTC
CASSGPIWAYGYTF
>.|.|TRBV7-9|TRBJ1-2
TGTGCCAGCAGCTTAGAAGGGGCCTATGGCTACACCTTC
CASSLEGAYGYTF
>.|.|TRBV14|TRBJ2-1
TGTGCCAGCAGCCCCGACAGCTACAATGAGCAGTTCTTC
CASSPDSYNEQFF
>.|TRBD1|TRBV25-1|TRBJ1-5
TGTGCCAGCAGTGACGTTGTCTATGGGACAGTGTCCTATCAGCCCCAGCATTTT
CASSDVVYGTVSYQPQHF
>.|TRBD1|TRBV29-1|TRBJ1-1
TGCAGCGGGCAGGGGGTCGGGGACACTGAAGCTTTCTTT
CSGQGVGDTEAFF
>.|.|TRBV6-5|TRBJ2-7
TGTGCCAGCAGTTTGGTGGGCAGGGGATACGAGCAGTACTTC
CASSLVGRGYEQYF
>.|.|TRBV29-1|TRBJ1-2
TGCAGCGTTGAAGCCACGGGTTATGGCTACACCTTC
CSVEATGYGYTF